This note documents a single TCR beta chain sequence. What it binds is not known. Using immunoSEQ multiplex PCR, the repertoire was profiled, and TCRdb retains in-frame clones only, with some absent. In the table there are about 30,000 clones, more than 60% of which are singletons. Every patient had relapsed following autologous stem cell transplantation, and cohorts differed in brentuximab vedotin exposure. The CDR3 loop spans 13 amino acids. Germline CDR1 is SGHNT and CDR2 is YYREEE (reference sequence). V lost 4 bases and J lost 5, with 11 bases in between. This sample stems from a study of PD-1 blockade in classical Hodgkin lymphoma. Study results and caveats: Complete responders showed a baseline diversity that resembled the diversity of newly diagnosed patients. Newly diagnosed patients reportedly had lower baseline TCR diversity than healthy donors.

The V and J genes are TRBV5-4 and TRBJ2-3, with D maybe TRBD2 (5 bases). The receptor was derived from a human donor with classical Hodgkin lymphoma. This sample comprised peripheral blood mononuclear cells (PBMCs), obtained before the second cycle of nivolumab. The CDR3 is CASSIPRGDTQYF. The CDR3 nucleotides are TGTGCCAGCAGCATACCCCGGGGAGATACGCAGTATTTT.